The source of this TCR beta chain is a study of shared clonotypes between healthy human individuals. Trimming took 0 bases from V and 6 from J, leaving 14 bases between them. Looked up from germline, CDR1 is SGHTS and CDR2 is YDEGEE. The CDR3 extends over 15 amino acids. This table comes from immunoSEQ multiplex PCR, and its TCRdb copy is limited to in-frame clones, with some not included. Found here are 470,000 or so clones, approximately 80% of them singletons; the top ten hold around 11%. This sequence originates from a woman in her thirties or forties in good health. Some clones in this sample may be carry-over from other donors' samples. The chain combines TRBV5-8 with TRBJ2-3; D perhaps matches TRBD1 (6 bases). Source material: PBMCs. The CDR3 protein is CASSLGLQGSDTQYF. CDR3 nucleotides: TGTGCCAGCAGCTTGGGGCTACAGGGTTCGGATACGCAGTATTTT.